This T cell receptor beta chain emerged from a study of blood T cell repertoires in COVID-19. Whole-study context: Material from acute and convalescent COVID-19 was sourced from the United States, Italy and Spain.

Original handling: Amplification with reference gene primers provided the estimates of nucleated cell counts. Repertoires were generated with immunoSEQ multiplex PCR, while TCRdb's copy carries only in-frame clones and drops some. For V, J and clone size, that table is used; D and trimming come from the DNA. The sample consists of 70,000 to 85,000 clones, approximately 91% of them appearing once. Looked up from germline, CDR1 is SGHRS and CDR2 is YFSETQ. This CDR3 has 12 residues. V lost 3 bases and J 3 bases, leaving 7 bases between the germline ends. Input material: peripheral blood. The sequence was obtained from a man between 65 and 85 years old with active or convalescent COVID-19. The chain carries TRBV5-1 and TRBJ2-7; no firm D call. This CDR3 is CASSYSDYEQYF. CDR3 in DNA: TGCGCCAGCAGCTACTCCGACTACGAGCAGTACTTC.